This T cell receptor (beta chain) derives from a study of T cell repertoires in cytomegalovirus infection. The CDR3 has 14 amino acids. V was cut by 4 bases and J by 11 bases, with 15 bases left in between. Per the germline V gene, CDR1 is SEHNR and CDR2 is FQNEAQ (reference sequence). One entry per CDR3 protein results from TCRdb running MiXCR on the reads. The data hold some 680,000 distinct CDR3 sequences, with 35% observed a single time. Specimen: PBMCs. This TCR was recovered from a human donor in good health (CMV status not recorded). Some clones in this sample may be carry-over from other donors' samples. The rearrangement uses TRBV7-9 and TRBJ1-6; D is unresolved. The DNA for the CDR3 is TGTGCCAGCAGCTACGGCAGTACCCTGGCACCCCTCCACTTT. It translates to CASSYGSTLAPLHF.